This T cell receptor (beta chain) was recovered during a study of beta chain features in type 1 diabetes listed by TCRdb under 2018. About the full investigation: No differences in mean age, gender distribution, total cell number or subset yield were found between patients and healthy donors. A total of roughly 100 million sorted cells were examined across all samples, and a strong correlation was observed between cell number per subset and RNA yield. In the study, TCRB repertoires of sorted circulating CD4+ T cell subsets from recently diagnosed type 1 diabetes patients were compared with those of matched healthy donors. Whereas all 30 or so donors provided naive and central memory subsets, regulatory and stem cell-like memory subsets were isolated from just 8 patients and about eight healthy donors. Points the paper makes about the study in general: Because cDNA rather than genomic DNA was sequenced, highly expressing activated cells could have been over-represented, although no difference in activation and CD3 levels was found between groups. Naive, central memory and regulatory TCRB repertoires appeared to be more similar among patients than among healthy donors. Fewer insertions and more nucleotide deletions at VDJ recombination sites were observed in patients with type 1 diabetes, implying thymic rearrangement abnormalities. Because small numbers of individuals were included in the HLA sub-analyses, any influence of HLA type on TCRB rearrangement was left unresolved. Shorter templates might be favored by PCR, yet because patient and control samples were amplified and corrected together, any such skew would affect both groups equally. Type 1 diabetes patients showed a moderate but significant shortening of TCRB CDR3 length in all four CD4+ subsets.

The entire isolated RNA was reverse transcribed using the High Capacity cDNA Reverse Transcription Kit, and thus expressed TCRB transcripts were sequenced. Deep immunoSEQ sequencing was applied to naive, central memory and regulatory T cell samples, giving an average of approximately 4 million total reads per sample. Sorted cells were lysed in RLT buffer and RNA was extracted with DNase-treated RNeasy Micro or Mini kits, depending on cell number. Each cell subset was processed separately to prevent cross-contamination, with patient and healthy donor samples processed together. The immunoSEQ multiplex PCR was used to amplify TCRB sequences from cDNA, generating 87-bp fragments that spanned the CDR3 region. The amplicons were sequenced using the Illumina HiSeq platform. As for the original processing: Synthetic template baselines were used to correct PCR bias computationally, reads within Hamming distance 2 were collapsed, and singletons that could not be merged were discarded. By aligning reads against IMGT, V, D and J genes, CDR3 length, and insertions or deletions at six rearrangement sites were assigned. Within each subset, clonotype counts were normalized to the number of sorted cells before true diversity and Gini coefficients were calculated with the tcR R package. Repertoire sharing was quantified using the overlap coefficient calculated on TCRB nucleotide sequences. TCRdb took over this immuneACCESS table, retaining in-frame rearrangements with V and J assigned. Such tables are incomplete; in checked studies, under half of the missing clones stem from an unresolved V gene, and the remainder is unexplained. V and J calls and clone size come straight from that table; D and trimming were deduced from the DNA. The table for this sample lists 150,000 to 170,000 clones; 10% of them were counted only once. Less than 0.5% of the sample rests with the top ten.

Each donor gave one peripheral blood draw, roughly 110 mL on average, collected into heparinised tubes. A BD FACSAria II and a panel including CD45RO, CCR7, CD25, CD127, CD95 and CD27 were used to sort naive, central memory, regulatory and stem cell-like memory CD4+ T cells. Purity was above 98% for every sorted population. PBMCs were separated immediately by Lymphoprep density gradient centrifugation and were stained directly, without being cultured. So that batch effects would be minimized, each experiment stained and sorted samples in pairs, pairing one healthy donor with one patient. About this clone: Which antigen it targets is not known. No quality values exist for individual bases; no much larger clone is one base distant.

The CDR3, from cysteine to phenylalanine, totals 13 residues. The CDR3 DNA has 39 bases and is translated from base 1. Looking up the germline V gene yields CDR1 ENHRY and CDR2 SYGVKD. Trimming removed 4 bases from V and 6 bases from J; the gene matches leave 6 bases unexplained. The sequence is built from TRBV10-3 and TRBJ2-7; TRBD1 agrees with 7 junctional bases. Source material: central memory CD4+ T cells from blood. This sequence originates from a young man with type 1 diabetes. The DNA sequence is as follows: TGTGCCATCAGTGGCCCGGACAGGACCGAGCAGTACTTC. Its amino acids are CAISGPDRTEQYF.